The rows below give T cell receptor beta chains drawn from one sample of a study of T-cell reconstitution after alpha-beta-depleted transplantation in children. TCRdb analysed the PCR reads with MiXCR anew, one entry per CDR3 protein. The sample lists around 420,000 distinct CDR3 sequences; roughly 17% were seen once. This material consisted of PBMCs, mostly from graft donor cells, taken 360 days after TCRalphabeta/CD19-depleted stem cell transplant. Receptors were obtained from a boy younger than two who had a stem cell transplant for Wiskott-Aldrich syndrome, so the T cells may come from the graft donor. Each CDR3 is given with its conserved first and last residue. D genes are given only for firm matches. Part of the rows lack a size; the others show once, few, many or a class for expanded clones.

J: TRBJ2-3
D: NA
V: TRBV21-1
size: NA
CDR3: CASRTPNPENTQYF
DNA: TGTGCCAGCAGAACACCAAACCCTGAGAATACGCAGTATTTT

J: TRBJ2-1
D: NA
V: TRBV12-3/TRBV12-4
size: NA
CDR3: CASSHSPHLEQFF
DNA: TGTGCCAGCAGCCACTCGCCCCACCTTGAGCAGTTCTTC

J: TRBJ2-5
D: NA
V: TRBV7-9
size: NA
CDR3: CASSFNRDLQETQYF
DNA: TGTGCCAGCAGTTTTAACCGGGACCTTCAAGAGACCCAGTACTTC

J: TRBJ2-1
D: TRBD2
V: TRBV12-3/TRBV12-4
size: NA
CDR3: CASSLWFGTSGRGAYNEQFF
DNA: TGTGCCAGCAGTTTGTGGTTCGGGACTAGCGGGAGGGGGGCCTACAATGAGCAGTTCTTC

J: TRBJ2-5
D: TRBD2
V: TRBV20-1
size: NA
CDR3: CSAPTSGGYQETQYF
DNA: TGCAGTGCTCCGACTAGCGGGGGGTACCAAGAGACCCAGTACTTC

J: TRBJ2-7
D: NA
V: TRBV12-3/TRBV12-4
size: many
CDR3: CASSLARVYEQYF
DNA: TGTGCCAGCAGTTTGGCGAGGGTATACGAGCAGTACTTC

J: TRBJ1-1
D: NA
V: TRBV29-1
size: NA
CDR3: CSVATGSSTEAFF
DNA: TGCAGCGTGGCAACAGGTTCTTCCACTGAAGCTTTCTTT

J: TRBJ2-1
D: NA
V: TRBV28
size: few
CDR3: CASSLARLESSYNEQFF
DNA: TGTGCCAGCAGTTTAGCCCGGTTAGAAAGCTCCTACAATGAGCAGTTCTTC

J: TRBJ2-4
D: NA
V: TRBV13
size: NA
CDR3: CASSFGTGAKNIQYF
DNA: TGTGCCAGCAGCTTTGGCACGGGAGCCAAAAACATTCAGTACTTC

J: TRBJ2-1
D: NA
V: TRBV12-3/TRBV12-4
size: NA
CDR3: CASSLRTGVTRSYNEQFF
DNA: TGTGCCAGCAGTTTAAGAACGGGAGTCACAAGGTCCTACAATGAGCAGTTCTTC

J: TRBJ2-5
D: NA
V: TRBV24-1
size: few
CDR3: CATSDPNQFGETQYF
DNA: TGTGCCACCAGTGATCCGAATCAGTTCGGAGAGACCCAGTACTTC

J: TRBJ2-2
D: TRBD1
V: TRBV7-9
size: NA
CDR3: CASSPNRGANTGELFF
DNA: TGTGCCAGCAGCCCCAACAGGGGCGCGAACACCGGGGAGCTGTTTTTT

J: TRBJ2-7
D: TRBD1
V: TRBV4-3
size: few
CDR3: CASSLRWGPDRNEQYF
DNA: TGCGCCAGCAGCCTAAGATGGGGGCCGGACAGGAACGAGCAGTACTTC

J: TRBJ1-3
D: TRBD1
V: TRBV20-1
size: many
CDR3: CSAGQGNTIYF
DNA: TGCAGTGCGGGACAGGGGAACACCATATATTTT

J: TRBJ2-5
D: TRBD1
V: TRBV24-1
size: NA
CDR3: CATSDSGQGSETQYF
DNA: TGTGCCACCAGTGATTCCGGACAGGGGTCGGAGACCCAGTACTTC

J: TRBJ2-5
D: TRBD1
V: TRBV29-1
size: NA
CDR3: CSVDLPGGRGTQYF
DNA: TGCAGCGTTGACCTTCCAGGGGGCAGGGGGACCCAGTACTTC

J: TRBJ1-1
D: NA
V: TRBV25-1
size: NA
CDR3: CASSDPGTEAFF
DNA: TGTGCCAGCAGTGACCCCGGGACCGAAGCTTTCTTT

J: TRBJ1-1
D: NA
V: TRBV18
size: NA
CDR3: CASSKGNTEAFF
DNA: TGTGCCAGCTCAAAGGGGAACACTGAAGCTTTCTTT

J: TRBJ1-1
D: TRBD1
V: TRBV7-9
size: NA
CDR3: CASSLTGVGEAFF
DNA: TGTGCCAGCAGCCTAACAGGGGTAGGTGAAGCTTTCTTT

J: TRBJ2-1
D: NA
V: TRBV15
size: NA
CDR3: CATRAARGAYNEQFF
DNA: TGTGCCACCAGGGCAGCGCGCGGTGCCTACAATGAGCAGTTCTTC

J: TRBJ2-7
D: TRBD1
V: TRBV7-2
size: few
CDR3: CASSVGTGIHYEQYF
DNA: TGTGCCAGCAGCGTTGGGACAGGGATACACTACGAGCAGTACTTC

J: TRBJ2-6
D: NA
V: TRBV12-3/TRBV12-4
size: NA
CDR3: CASSSSVRSGANVLTF
DNA: TGTGCCAGCAGTTCATCGGTTCGCTCTGGGGCCAACGTCCTGACTTTC

J: TRBJ2-1
D: NA
V: TRBV5-1
size: few
CDR3: CASSLFTLADNEQFF
DNA: TGCGCCAGCAGCTTGTTCACCTTAGCGGACAATGAGCAGTTCTTC

J: TRBJ1-1
D: NA
V: TRBV10-3
size: NA
CDR3: CAISELRDAAAFF
DNA: TGTGCCATCAGTGAGTTGAGGGACGCCGCAGCTTTCTTT

J: TRBJ2-5
D: NA
V: TRBV5-1
size: few
CDR3: CASSLGLYQETQYF
DNA: TGCGCCAGCAGCTTGGGTCTGTACCAAGAGACCCAGTACTTC

J: TRBJ1-2
D: TRBD1
V: TRBV19
size: NA
CDR3: CASSPETGVRYGYTF
DNA: TGTGCCAGTAGTCCGGAGACAGGGGTGCGGTATGGCTACACCTTC

J: TRBJ2-5
D: NA
V: TRBV5-1
size: NA
CDR3: CASKGDVGVETQYF
DNA: TGCGCCAGCAAAGGAGACGTTGGGGTAGAGACCCAGTACTTC

J: TRBJ1-6
D: NA
V: TRBV27
size: few
CDR3: CASSFLPANSPLHF
DNA: TGTGCCAGCAGTTTTTTGCCGGCTAATTCACCCCTCCACTTT

J: TRBJ2-5
D: NA
V: TRBV10-3
size: many
CDR3: CATGPSETQYF
DNA: TGTGCCACAGGACCTTCAGAGACCCAGTACTTC

J: TRBJ2-7
D: NA
V: TRBV6-1
size: few
CDR3: CAISREFYEQYF
DNA: TGTGCCATCTCCCGGGAATTCTACGAGCAGTACTTC

J: TRBJ2-5
D: TRBD2
V: TRBV12-3/TRBV12-4
size: once
CDR3: CASSARPGLGKETQYF
DNA: TGTGCCAGCAGTGCCAGACCGGGACTAGGAAAAGAGACCCAGTACTTC

J: TRBJ1-1
D: NA
V: TRBV7-6
size: NA
CDR3: CASSLGEVPGTEAFF
DNA: TGTGCCAGCAGCTTGGGAGAAGTTCCAGGCACTGAAGCTTTCTTT

J: TRBJ2-2
D: TRBD2
V: TRBV20-1
size: few
CDR3: CSARQPAGAGELFF
DNA: TGCAGTGCGCGCCAGCCCGCGGGGGCCGGGGAGCTGTTTTTT

J: TRBJ2-2
D: NA
V: TRBV12-3/TRBV12-4
size: few
CDR3: CASSLWEDGELVF
DNA: TGTGCCAGCAGTTTATGGGAAGACGGGGAGCTGGTTTTT

J: TRBJ2-3
D: NA
V: TRBV6-5
size: NA
CDR3: CASSYNGVDTQYF
DNA: TGTGCCAGCAGTTACAACGGGGTGGATACGCAGTATTTT

J: TRBJ2-1
D: NA
V: TRBV11-2
size: NA
CDR3: CASSSHLQRPVYNEQFF
DNA: TGTGCCAGCAGCTCCCATCTACAGAGACCAGTCTACAATGAGCAGTTCTTC

J: TRBJ2-7
D: NA
V: TRBV6-5
size: few
CDR3: CASSYLGEQYF
DNA: TGTGCCAGCAGTTACCTGGGGGAGCAGTACTTC

J: TRBJ2-1
D: NA
V: TRBV4-1
size: NA
CDR3: CASSQVRVDINEQFF
DNA: TGCGCCAGCAGCCAAGTACGGGTAGATATTAATGAGCAGTTCTTC

J: TRBJ2-1
D: TRBD1
V: TRBV20-1
size: few
CDR3: CSATGTAYNEQFF
DNA: TGCAGTGCTACAGGGACAGCATACAATGAGCAGTTCTTC

J: TRBJ1-2
D: NA
V: TRBV3-1
size: few
CDR3: CASSQNWGGYGYTF
DNA: TGTGCCAGCAGCCAAAACTGGGGTGGGTATGGCTACACCTTC

J: TRBJ2-1
D: TRBD2
V: TRBV5-5
size: few
CDR3: CASSQGTSGRYNEQFF
DNA: TGTGCCAGCAGCCAGGGGACTAGCGGGAGGTACAATGAGCAGTTCTTC

J: TRBJ2-7
D: NA
V: TRBV6-5
size: NA
CDR3: CASSHGQWGYEQYF
DNA: TGTGCCAGCAGTCACGGGCAGTGGGGGTACGAGCAGTACTTC

J: TRBJ2-3
D: TRBD2
V: TRBV12-3/TRBV12-4
size: NA
CDR3: CASRKAGGSTDTQYF
DNA: TGTGCCAGCAGAAAAGCGGGAGGATCCACAGATACGCAGTATTTT

J: TRBJ1-2
D: NA
V: TRBV9
size: NA
CDR3: CASSGYGYTF
DNA: TGTGCCAGCAGTGGCTATGGCTACACCTTC

J: TRBJ2-1
D: NA
V: TRBV27
size: NA
CDR3: CASSSLERGRQFF
DNA: TGTGCCAGCAGTTCCCTAGAGAGGGGAAGACAGTTCTTC

J: TRBJ2-1
D: NA
V: TRBV12-3/TRBV12-4
size: few
CDR3: CASSYSRFDEQFF
DNA: TGTGCCAGCAGTTACAGCCGATTCGATGAGCAGTTCTTC